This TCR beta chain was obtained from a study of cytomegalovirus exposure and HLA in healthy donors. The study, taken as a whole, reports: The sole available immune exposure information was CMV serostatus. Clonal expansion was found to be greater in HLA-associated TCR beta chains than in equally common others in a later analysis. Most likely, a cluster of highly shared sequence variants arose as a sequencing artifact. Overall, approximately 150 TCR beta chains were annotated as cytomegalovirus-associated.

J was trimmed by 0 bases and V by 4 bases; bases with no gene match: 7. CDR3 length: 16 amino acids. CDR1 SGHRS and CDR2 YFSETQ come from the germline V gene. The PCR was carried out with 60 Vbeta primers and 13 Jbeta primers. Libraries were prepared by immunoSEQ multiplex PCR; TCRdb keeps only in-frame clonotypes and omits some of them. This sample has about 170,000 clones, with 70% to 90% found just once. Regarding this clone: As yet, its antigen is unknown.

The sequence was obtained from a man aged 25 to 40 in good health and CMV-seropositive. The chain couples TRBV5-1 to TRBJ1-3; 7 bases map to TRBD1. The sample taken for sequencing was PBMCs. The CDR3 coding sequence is TGCGCCAGCAGCGCAGACAGGGTGATCTCTGGAAACACCATATATTTT. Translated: CASSADRVISGNTIYF.